The 7 T cell receptor beta chains listed next were all sequenced from one sample in a study of CD8 T cells in Susac syndrome. A quantity of roughly 0.5 to 1 ug RNA underwent reverse transcription using random hexamers. TCRdb re-called the immunoSEQ multiplex PCR reads with MiXCR, one entry per CDR3 protein. The data hold 150,000 to 190,000 distinct CDR3 sequences, with approximately 95% observed a single time. The material sequenced was CD4+ T cells from PBMCs. The receptor source for this set is a human donor with Susac syndrome.

V and J are TRBV29-1 and TRBJ1-1, with 7 bases matching TRBD1. Germline trimming cut 5 bases from V and 0 bases from J; bases unmatched to any gene: 3. CDR1 SQVTM and CDR2 ANQGSEA come from the germline V gene. The CDR3 consists of 13 residues. The chain's CDR3 is CSVHRGLNTEAFF. The CDR3 region has the DNA TGCAGCGTTCACAGGGGACTGAACACTGAAGCTTTCTTT.

The chain has TRBV7-9 and TRBJ2-1; TRBD2 is a possible D gene (6 bases). V shed 1 base and J shed 2 bases, with 9 bases lying between them. Germline V gene data show CDR1 as SEHNR and CDR2 as FQNEAQ (reference sequence). This CDR3 has 15 amino acids. CDR3 nucleotides: TGTGCCAGCAGCTTAGTCGGGGGTACCTACAATGAGCAGTTCTTC. The encoded protein is CASSLVGGTYNEQFF.

The chain links TRBV29-1 to TRBJ2-3; 8 nucleotides match TRBD1. Germline lookup yields CDR1 SQVTM and CDR2 ANQGSEA. The CDR3 runs to 14 residues. After removal of 5 bases from V and 0 bases from J, the junction contained 4 bases not matched to a gene. CDR3 sequence (DNA): TGCAGCGTTAAGACAGGGGCTAGCACAGATACGCAGTATTTT. Its protein is CSVKTGASTDTQYF.

V is TRBV12-3 or TRBV12-4 and J is TRBJ1-4; D not certain. The V gene lost 6 bases and the J gene lost 8 bases, with 10 bases spanning the gap. The CDR3 has 12 residues. The CDR3 protein is CASSPVREKLFF. The CDR3 nucleotides are TGTGCCAGCAGCCCAGTGAGGGAAAAACTGTTTTTT.

The chain combines TRBV11-2 with TRBJ2-7, with 11 bases that match TRBD2. Per germline, CDR1 SGHAT and CDR2 FQNNGV. This CDR3 is built from 13 residues. Trimming removed 5 bases from V and 8 bases from J; junction bases left unmatched: 5. CDR3 protein: CASSLGLAVQQYF. CDR3 sequence (DNA): TGTGCCAGCAGCCTGGGACTAGCGGTTCAGCAGTACTTC. Variable domain in full (rest from reference TRBV11-2 and TRBJ2-7): EAGVAQSPRYKIIEKRQSVAFWCNPISGHATLYWYQQILGQGPKLLIQFQNNGVVDDSQLPKDRFSAERLKGVDSTLKIQPAKLEDSAVYLCASSLGLAVQQYFGPGTRLTVT.

The chain employs TRBV19 and TRBJ1-1, with D tentatively TRBD1 (6 bases). Between the trimmed V and J ends, which lost 9 bases and 10 bases, there was a span of 15 bases. From germline, CDR1 is LNHDA and CDR2 SQIVND (reference sequence). CDR3 length: 11 amino acids. The DNA of the CDR3 is TGTGCCAGCGAGGGGGTGGGGGGAGCTTTCTTT. Amino acid sequence: CASEGVGGAFF.

The chain has TRBV20-1 and TRBJ2-5; 11 bases map to TRBD2. After removal of 4 bases from V and 2 bases from J, the junction contained 3 bases not matched to a gene. The CDR3 contains 14 residues. Germline V lookup: CDR1 DFQATT, CDR2 SNEGSKA (reference sequence). The CDR3 DNA reads TGCAGTGCTACACTAGCGGGGGTGCAAGAGACCCAGTACTTC. It specifies CSATLAGVQETQYF.